One and the same sample provided the 23 T cell receptor beta chains below, sequenced in a study of Ad26.COV2.S vaccination and SARS-CoV-2 variants. Treatment given: 15 to 20 received Ad26.COV2.S at low or high dose, single or two shots; roughly 5 received placebo; per-sample allocation not given. Each sample was drawn 63 days after the first injection (of vaccine or placebo). The assay was immunoSEQ multiplex PCR, and TCRdb's table has in-frame clones only and misses some. The sample comprises a few hundred thousand clones, 90% of which are singletons, and less than 4.5% rests with the top ten. The sequences come from peripheral blood, collected in a trial of Ad26.COV2.S vaccine versus placebo. Receptors originate from a person between 18 and 59 years old who received the Ad26.COV2.S COVID-19 vaccine or a placebo.

CDR3 amino acids: CASSLAGTGDEKLFF. Here the CDR3 DNA reads TGTGCCAGCAGCCTCGCCGGGACAGGGGATGAAAAACTGTTTTTT. The chain couples TRBV9 to TRBJ1-4; TRBD1 aligns across 10 bases. The junction had 6 bases not matched to a gene; V was cut back by 4 bases and J by 6 bases. Germline V gene lookup returns CDR1 SGDLS and CDR2 YYNGEE. The CDR3 covers 15 residues. The full variable domain, with the rest looked up from reference TRBV9 and TRBJ1-4, is DSGVTQTPKHLITATGQRVTLRCSPRSGDLSVYWYQQSLDQGLQFLIQYYNGEERAKGNILERFSAQQFPDLHSELNLSSLELGDSALYFCASSLAGTGDEKLFFGSGTQLSVL.

This clone was detected only once. The CDR3 loop reads CASSLILAGLSTDTQYF. CDR3 DNA: TGTGCCAGCAGCTTAATCCTAGCGGGACTAAGCACAGATACGCAGTATTTT. This chain connects TRBV7-9 to TRBJ2-3; 9 nucleotides line up with TRBD2. V shed 2 bases and J 0 bases; nucleotides not matched to a gene: 6. There are 17 residues in the CDR3. Germline values: CDR1 SEHNR, CDR2 FQNEAQ (reference sequence).

This chain uses TRBV5-1 with TRBJ2-3; tentatively, D is TRBD1 (6 bases). The length of the CDR3 is 14 residues. Trimming left V 4 bases short and J 1 base short, with 10 bases between. The germline CDR1 and CDR2 sequences are SGHRS and YFSETQ. CDR3 in DNA: TGCGCCAGCAGCCCAGGACAGCGCACAGATACGCAGTATTTT. Amino acid sequence: CASSPGQRTDTQYF.

This clone was observed once. The rearrangement uses TRBV7-3 and TRBJ2-1; no reliable D call. The germline CDR1 and CDR2 sequences are SGHTA and FQGTGA. Trimming removed 1 base at V and 4 bases at J, with 11 bases between. The CDR3 runs 15 residues. This chain's CDR3 is CASSLSTTGYNEQFF. The CDR3 DNA follows: TGTGCCAGCAGCTTAAGTACAACCGGTTACAATGAGCAGTTCTTC.

The V call is TRBV6-5, the J call TRBJ2-7; perhaps TRBD1 as D (6 bases). There are 13 residues in the CDR3. Between the trimmed V and J ends, which lost 4 bases and 2 bases, there was a span of 9 bases. Germline lookup yields CDR1 MNHEY and CDR2 SVGAGI. Here the CDR3 DNA reads TGTGCCAGCAGTTTAGGGGGAACCTACGAGCAGTACTTC. Amino acid sequence: CASSLGGTYEQYF.

The chain carries TRBV5-4 and TRBJ2-7; TRBD1 is a possible D gene (6 bases). The CDR3 contains 14 residues. The ends were cut back, 3 bases at V and 2 bases at J, with 12 bases in the middle. CDR1 is SGHNT, CDR2 YYREEE, per germline (reference sequence). The CDR3 DNA reads TGTGCCAGCAGCTCGGGACATGGGGCCTACGAGCAGTACTTC. It translates to CASSSGHGAYEQYF.

This chain connects TRBV5-6 to TRBJ1-2, with D perhaps TRBD1 (6 bases). The CDR3 is 13 residues long. Trimming cost V 5 bases and J 4 bases, with 12 bases left between them. Germline CDR1 is SGHDT and CDR2 is YYEEEE. CDR3 amino acids: CASSWGGVYGYTF. The CDR3 region has the DNA TGTGCCAGCAGTTGGGGGGGCGTCTATGGCTACACCTTC.

This clone appeared a few times. CDR3 protein: CASRDPAGYQETQYF. DNA of the CDR3: TGTGCCAGCAGGGACCCAGCCGGGTACCAAGAGACCCAGTACTTC. The chain employs TRBV2 and TRBJ2-5; no clear D gene. Trimming removed 6 bases from V and 0 bases from J, with 14 bases in between. The germline V gene has CDR1 SNHLY and CDR2 FYNNEI. This CDR3 contains 15 residues.

The chain recombines TRBV6-5 with TRBJ2-7; TRBD2 aligns across 7 bases. There are 15 residues in the CDR3. Trimming removed 5 bases from V and 1 base from J; junction bases left unmatched: 8. Germline CDR1 and CDR2: MNHEY and SVGAGI. The CDR3 DNA follows: TGTGCCAGCAGTCGGGAGGAATTTACGTCCTACGAGCAGTACTTC. It encodes CASSREEFTSYEQYF.

V and J are TRBV29-1 and TRBJ2-3; the D is unclear. Germline V gene sequence: CDR1 SQVTM, CDR2 ANQGSEA. The CDR3 contains 14 residues. V was shortened by 4 bases and J by 0 bases, with 11 bases between the two germline ends. CDR3: CSVAAGTSTDTQYF. CDR3 DNA: TGCAGCGTTGCGGCAGGAACAAGCACAGATACGCAGTATTTT.

This clone was observed once. This chain uses TRBV7-3 with TRBJ2-1; possible D gene TRBD1, 5 bases. Trimming shortened V by 5 bases and J by 2 bases, and 19 bases separated the two germline ends. Looked up from germline, CDR1 is SGHTA and CDR2 is FQGTGA. The CDR3 extends over 17 amino acids. CDR3 residues: CASSPFNSDTAYNEQFF. In DNA, the CDR3 is TGTGCCAGCAGCCCTTTTAATTCGGACACCGCCTACAATGAGCAGTTCTTC.

The sample holds a few counts of this clone. The chain combines TRBV7-2 with TRBJ2-2; D is unresolved. Per germline, CDR1 SGHTA and CDR2 FQGNSA. Trimming shortened V by 3 bases and J by 1 base, and 6 bases separated the two germline ends. The length of the CDR3 is 14 residues. The CDR3, as DNA: TGTGCCAGCAGCTTTCAGATGAACACCGGGGAGCTGTTTTTT. Translating it yields CASSFQMNTGELFF.

V and J are TRBV9 and TRBJ2-5, with 8 positions matching TRBD2. The germline CDR1 and CDR2 sequences are SGDLS and YYNGEE. CDR3 size: 14 residues. Trimming cost V 2 bases and J 1 base; bases outside gene matches: 1. The DNA of the CDR3 is TGTGCCAGCAGCGTTAGCGGGACCCAAGAGACCCAGTACTTC. This gives the protein CASSVSGTQETQYF.

This rearrangement joins TRBV2 to TRBJ2-7, with 8 bases aligning to TRBD1. The CDR3 is 14 residues long. Looked up from germline, CDR1 is SNHLY and CDR2 is FYNNEI. V lost 3 bases to trimming and J lost 5 bases; unmatched junction nucleotides: 6. The CDR3 loop is CASSEDRAVDEQYF. The CDR3 coding sequence is TGTGCCAGCAGTGAGGACAGGGCGGTCGACGAGCAGTACTTC.

This clone was observed many times. This chain links TRBV6-4 with TRBJ2-1, with TRBD1 matching over 8 bases. After removal of 4 bases from V and 6 bases from J, the junction contained 8 bases not matched to a gene. The CDR3 is 15 amino acids. Germline loops: CDR1 MRHNA, CDR2 SNTAGT. The CDR3 sequence is CASSVGRGPANEQFF. DNA of the CDR3: TGTGCCAGCAGTGTAGGCAGGGGGCCGGCCAATGAGCAGTTCTTC.

The chain uses TRBV24-1 and TRBJ1-1; TRBD1 agrees at 7 bases. This CDR3 comprises 18 residues. Germline lookup yields CDR1 KGHDR and CDR2 SFDVKD. The V gene end was trimmed by 4 bases and the J gene end by 0 bases; junction bases not matched to a gene: 13. The CDR3 DNA reads as TGTGCCACCAGTGACTTGCGTACAGGGGCCCGAATGAACACTGAAGCTTTCTTT. Translated, it gives CATSDLRTGARMNTEAFF.

This clone was observed a handful of times. The chain carries TRBV6-4 and TRBJ2-2; 10 bases are shared with TRBD2. V was pared by 10 bases and J by 5 bases, with 10 bases of the junction left unmatched. Germline loops: CDR1 MRHNA, CDR2 SNTAGT. CDR3 length: 15 amino acids. The CDR3 reads CATRVLAGATGELFF. The DNA of the CDR3 is TGTGCCACTAGAGTTCTAGCGGGAGCGACCGGGGAGCTGTTTTTT.

V is TRBV7-8 and J is TRBJ2-5; 10 bases fit TRBD1. Germline lookup yields CDR1 SGHVS and CDR2 FQNEAQ. V gave up 3 bases and J gave up 5 bases; unmatched junction bases: 6. This CDR3 comprises 15 residues. Written as DNA, the CDR3 is TGTGCCAGCAGCTTGCAGACAGGGGGCTTTGAGACCCAGTACTTC. Its translation: CASSLQTGGFETQYF.

The genes are TRBV6-2 or TRBV6-3 and TRBJ2-7; 10 positions agree with TRBD2. Germline values: CDR1 MNHEY, CDR2 SVGEGT. The CDR3 has 18 amino acids. Germline trimming cut 3 bases from V and 2 bases from J; bases unmatched to any gene: 13. CDR3 sequence: CASSYLASGRTDPYEQYF. The DNA of the CDR3 is TGTGCCAGCAGTTATTTGGCTAGCGGGAGAACGGACCCCTACGAGCAGTACTTC.

V is TRBV9 and J is TRBJ1-3; D is unresolved. CDR3 length: 17 amino acids. Germline values: CDR1 SGDLS, CDR2 YYNGEE. Trimming removed 1 base from V and 1 base from J, with 15 bases in between. This CDR3 reads CASSVSTLPPSGNTIYF. In DNA form, the CDR3 reads TGTGCCAGCAGCGTATCGACTCTTCCGCCTTCTGGAAACACCATATATTTT.

The CDR3 reads CASSQDGGTVNTEAFF. The CDR3 nucleotides read TGTGCCAGCAGCCAAGATGGGGGGACAGTGAACACTGAAGCTTTCTTT. The chain uses TRBV4-2 and TRBJ1-1; 7 bases fit TRBD1. V lost 0 bases and J lost 0; bases outside the gene matches: 4. The germline V gene encodes CDR1 LGHNA and CDR2 YNFKEQ. CDR3 length: 16 residues.

The chain links TRBV7-2 to TRBJ2-3; 7 bases are shared with TRBD2. CDR3 length: 17 residues. CDR1 SGHTA and CDR2 FQGNSA come from the germline V gene. With 0 bases clipped from V and 0 bases from J, the junction kept 6 bases outside the gene matches. DNA of the CDR3: TGTGCCAGCAGCTTAGCGGGAGGGTGGAGTAGCACAGATACGCAGTATTTT. Protein sequence: CASSLAGGWSSTDTQYF.

The gene calls are TRBV6-5 and TRBJ1-5; D is unresolved. The CDR3 is 15 amino acids. From germline, CDR1 is MNHEY and CDR2 SVGAGI. V was shortened by 0 bases and J by 1 base, with 7 bases between the two germline ends. CDR3 amino acids: CASSYSMWSNQPQHF. The CDR3 nucleotides are TGTGCCAGCAGTTACTCGATGTGGAGCAATCAGCCCCAGCATTTT.